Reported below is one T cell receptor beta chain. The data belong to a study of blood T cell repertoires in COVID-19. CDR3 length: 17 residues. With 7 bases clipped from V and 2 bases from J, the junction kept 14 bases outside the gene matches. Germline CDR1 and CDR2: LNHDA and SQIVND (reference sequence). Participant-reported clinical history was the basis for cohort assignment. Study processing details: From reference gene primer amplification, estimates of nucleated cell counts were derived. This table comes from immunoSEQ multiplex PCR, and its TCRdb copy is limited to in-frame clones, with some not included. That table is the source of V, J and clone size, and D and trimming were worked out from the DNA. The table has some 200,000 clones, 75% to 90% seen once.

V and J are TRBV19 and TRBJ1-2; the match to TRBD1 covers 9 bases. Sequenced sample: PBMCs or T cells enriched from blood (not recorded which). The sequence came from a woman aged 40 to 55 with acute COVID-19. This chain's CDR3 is CASTLRGTGQTNYGYTF. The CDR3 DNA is TGTGCCAGTACCCTTCGGGGGACAGGGCAAACCAACTATGGCTACACCTTC.